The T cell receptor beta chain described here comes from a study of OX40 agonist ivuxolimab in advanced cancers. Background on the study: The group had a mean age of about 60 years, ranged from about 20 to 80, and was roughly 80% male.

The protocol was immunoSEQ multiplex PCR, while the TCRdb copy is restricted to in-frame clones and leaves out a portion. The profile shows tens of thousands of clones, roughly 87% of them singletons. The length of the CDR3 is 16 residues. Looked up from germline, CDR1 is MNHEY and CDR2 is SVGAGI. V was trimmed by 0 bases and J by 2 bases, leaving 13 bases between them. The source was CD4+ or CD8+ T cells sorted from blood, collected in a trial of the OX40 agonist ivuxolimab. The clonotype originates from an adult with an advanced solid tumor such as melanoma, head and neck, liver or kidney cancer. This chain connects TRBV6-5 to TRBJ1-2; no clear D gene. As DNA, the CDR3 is TGTGCCAGCAGTTACTCGAGGCCCGGGGAAAACTATGGCTACACCTTC. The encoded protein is CASSYSRPGENYGYTF.